This entry concerns a single T cell receptor (beta chain). No antigen is known for it. Base qualities were left out, and no much larger clone turns up one base away. TCR beta libraries were generated from genomic DNA with the immunoSEQ kit, following the manufacturer's recommendations. Library preparation used a first multiplex PCR with proprietary primers, then a second PCR adding unique barcodes, with bead cleanups after each round. Each sample batch included a kit-provided positive control reaction and a negative control reaction. The final libraries underwent checking on an Agilent 4200 TapeStation D1000 ScreenTape, volumetric pooling, and quantification by qPCR. Sequencing was performed on an Illumina NextSeq500 using a MidOutput 150-cycle cartridge, with 156 Read1 cycles, 15 Index1 cycles, and the kit custom primers. The pooled library was loaded at around 1 pM with approximately 20% PhiX control spiked in. Concerning the study's data processing: Vendor-processed data were analyzed in R, with a clonotype defined as all T cells sharing the same CDR3 nucleotide sequence. For clone abundance analyses, frequencies were normalized to the 10,000 most abundant clones per sample. Public T cell clones, which averaged fewer than five per sample, were removed prior to analysis. An abundance difference of at least 32-fold between compartments was the criterion for calling clonotypes tumor-enriched or baseline blood-enriched. A beta-binomial differential abundance model was used to identify clonotypes that were expanded or contracted between blood time points. The Baroni-Urbani and Buser coefficient was used to measure tumor-blood repertoire similarity, and groups were compared with two-tailed Wilcoxon tests in R. This immuneACCESS table, as held by TCRdb, lists in-frame sequences with V and J called but not all clones. Of the missing ones, under half trace to an unresolved V gene in checked studies; the others have no known cause. Clonal size and the V and J genes are those of that table, whereas D and trimming came from the DNA. The sample table shows 150,000 or so clones, and roughly 90% are seen once. Roughly 13% of the sample is taken by the ten largest.

The data stem from a study of radiation and T cells in renal cell carcinoma (TCRdb year 2020). A note on the overall study: The samples were drawn from a clinical trial, where primary renal cell carcinomas were treated with 15 Gy of stereotactic body radiation therapy and then removed by nephrectomy 4 weeks afterward. In total, more than 50 samples underwent TCR beta sequencing: around 25 tumors plus 27 peripheral blood samples. Across all 55 or so samples, under 5,000,000 unique CDR3 nucleotide sequences encoding roughly 2.7 million unique CDR3 amino acid sequences were identified. Results the study describes overall, beyond this receptor: Top tumor clonotypes rose in blood from baseline to 2 weeks post-radiation, then contracted by 4 weeks, suggesting transient expansion of tumor-resident clones. Effects of radiation dose or scheduling on the TCR repertoire could not be addressed with the single-armed trial design. Blood repertoire dynamics were not followed beyond 4 weeks after treatment. No pretreatment tumor biopsies were available, so the baseline intratumoral presence of clonotypes could not be determined.

The time point label, read with the paper, signifies: blood 2 weeks post-SBRT. This sample's treatment or condition label indicates: 15 Gy SBRT to primary tumor, nephrectomy 4 weeks later. To track tumor-enriched clonotypes, serial peripheral blood was sampled from radiation-treated patients at baseline and at 2 weeks and 4 weeks after SBRT. Every patient had renal cell carcinoma of clear cell pathology. Genomic DNA for TCR sequencing was prepared using the QIAamp DNA Blood Mini Kit (Qiagen). Samples were included in the analyses only if all quality control checks were passed. The CDR3 runs 13 amino acids, cysteine and phenylalanine included. CDR3 DNA only is kept here, 39 bases in frame from base 1. CDR1 and CDR2 (MNHEY, SVGAGI) derive from the germline V gene. The V end loses 10 bases and the J end loses 2 bases, and a stretch of 11 bases separates them.

The V and J genes are TRBV6-5 and TRBJ2-2, with TRBD2 tentatively as D gene (6 bases match). The sequence derives from a woman between 50 and 59 years old with renal cell carcinoma. The sample consisted of blood, taken from a patient whose treatment included radiotherapy and nephrectomy. The CDR3 is CAIRGFNTGELFF. Read as DNA, the sequence is TGTGCCATACGGGGGTTCAACACCGGGGAGCTGTTTTTT.